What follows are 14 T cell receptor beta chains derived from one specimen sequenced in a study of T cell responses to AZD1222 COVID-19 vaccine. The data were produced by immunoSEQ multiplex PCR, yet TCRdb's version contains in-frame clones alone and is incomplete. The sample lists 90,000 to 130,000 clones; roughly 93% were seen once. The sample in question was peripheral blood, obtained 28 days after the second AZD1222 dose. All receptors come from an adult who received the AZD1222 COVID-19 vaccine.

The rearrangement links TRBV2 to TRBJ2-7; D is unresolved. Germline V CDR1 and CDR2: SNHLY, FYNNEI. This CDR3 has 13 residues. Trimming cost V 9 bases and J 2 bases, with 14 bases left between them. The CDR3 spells CARRGFDTYEQYF. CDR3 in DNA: TGTGCCAGAAGAGGTTTTGACACCTACGAGCAGTACTTC.

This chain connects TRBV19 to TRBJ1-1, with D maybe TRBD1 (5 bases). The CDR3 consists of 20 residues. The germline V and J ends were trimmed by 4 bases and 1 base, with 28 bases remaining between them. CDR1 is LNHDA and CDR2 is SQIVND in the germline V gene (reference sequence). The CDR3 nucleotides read TGTGCCAGTAGTAGGACCCGGGGGAAGCGGTACGCGCTACCGAACACTGAAGCTTTCTTT. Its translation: CASSRTRGKRYALPNTEAFF.

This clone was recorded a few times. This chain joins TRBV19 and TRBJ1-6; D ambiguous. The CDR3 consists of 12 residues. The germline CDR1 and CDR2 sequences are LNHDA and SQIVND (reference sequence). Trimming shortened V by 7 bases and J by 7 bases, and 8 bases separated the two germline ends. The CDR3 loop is CASNEGNSPLHF. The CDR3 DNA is TGTGCCAGTAACGAGGGAAATTCACCCCTCCACTTT.

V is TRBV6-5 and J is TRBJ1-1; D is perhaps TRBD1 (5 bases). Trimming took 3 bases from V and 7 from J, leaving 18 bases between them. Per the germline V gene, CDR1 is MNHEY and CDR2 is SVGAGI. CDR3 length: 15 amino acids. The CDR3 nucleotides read TGTGCCAGCAGTTATCAGGGAGTTACGTACGGTGAAGCTTTCTTT. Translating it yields CASSYQGVTYGEAFF.

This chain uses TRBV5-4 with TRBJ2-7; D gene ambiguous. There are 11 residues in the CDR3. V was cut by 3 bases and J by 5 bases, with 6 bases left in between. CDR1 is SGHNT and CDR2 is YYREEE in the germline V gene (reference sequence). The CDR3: CASSSHNEQYF. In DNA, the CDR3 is TGTGCCAGCAGCTCACATAACGAGCAGTACTTC.

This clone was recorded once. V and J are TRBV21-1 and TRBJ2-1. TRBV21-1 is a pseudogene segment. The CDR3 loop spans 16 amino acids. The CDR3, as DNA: TGTGCCAGCAGCAAAGATGGCGTCTGGGAATACAATGAGCAGTTCTTC. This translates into CASSKDGVWEYNEQFF.

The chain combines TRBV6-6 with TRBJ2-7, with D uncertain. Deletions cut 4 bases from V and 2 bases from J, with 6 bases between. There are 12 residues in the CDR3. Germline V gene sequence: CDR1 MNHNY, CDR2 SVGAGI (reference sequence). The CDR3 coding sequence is TGTGCCAGCAGTTTGAAAACCTACGAGCAGTACTTC. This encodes CASSLKTYEQYF.

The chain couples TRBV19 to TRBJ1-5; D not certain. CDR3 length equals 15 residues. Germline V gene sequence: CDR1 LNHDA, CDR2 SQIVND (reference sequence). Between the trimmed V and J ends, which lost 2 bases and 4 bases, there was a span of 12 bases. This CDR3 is CASSILQLANQPQHF. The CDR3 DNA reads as TGTGCCAGTAGTATACTACAACTAGCAAATCAGCCCCAGCATTTT.

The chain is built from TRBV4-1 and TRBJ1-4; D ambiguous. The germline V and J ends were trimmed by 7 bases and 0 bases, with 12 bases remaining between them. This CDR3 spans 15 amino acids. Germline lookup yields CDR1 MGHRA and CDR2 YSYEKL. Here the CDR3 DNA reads TGCGCCAGCACACCCGTCATCGCAACTAATGAAAAACTGTTTTTT. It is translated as CASTPVIATNEKLFF.

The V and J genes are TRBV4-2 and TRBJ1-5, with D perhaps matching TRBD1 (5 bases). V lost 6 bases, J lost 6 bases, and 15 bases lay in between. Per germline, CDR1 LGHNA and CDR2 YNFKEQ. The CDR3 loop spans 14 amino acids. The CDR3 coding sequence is TGTGCCAGCAGTGTTACAGGAGAGGGTCAGCCCCAGCATTTT. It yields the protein CASSVTGEGQPQHF.

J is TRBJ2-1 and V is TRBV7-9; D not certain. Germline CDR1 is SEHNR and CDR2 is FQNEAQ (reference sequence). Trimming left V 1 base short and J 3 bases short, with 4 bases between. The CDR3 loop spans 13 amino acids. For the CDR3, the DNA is TGTGCCAGCAGCTTAGACAACTACAATGAGCAGTTCTTC. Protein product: CASSLDNYNEQFF.

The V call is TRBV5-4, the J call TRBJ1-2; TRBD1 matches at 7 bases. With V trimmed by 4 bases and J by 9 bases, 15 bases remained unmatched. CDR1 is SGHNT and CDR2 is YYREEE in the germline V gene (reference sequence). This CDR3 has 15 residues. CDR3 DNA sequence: TGTGCCAGCAGCCCCCTGGACAGGCCCTCTATGAGCTACACCTTC. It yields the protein CASSPLDRPSMSYTF.

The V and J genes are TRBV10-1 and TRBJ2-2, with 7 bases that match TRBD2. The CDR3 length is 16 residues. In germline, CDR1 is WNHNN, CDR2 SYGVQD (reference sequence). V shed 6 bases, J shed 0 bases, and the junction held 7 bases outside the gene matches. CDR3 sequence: CASSAAGRSNTGELFF. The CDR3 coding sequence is TGCGCCAGCAGCGCAGCCGGGAGGTCGAACACCGGGGAGCTGTTTTTT.

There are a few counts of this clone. The CDR3 spells CASSPLDPYEQYF. Here the CDR3 DNA reads TGCGCCAGCAGCCCCCTAGACCCCTACGAGCAGTACTTC. The chain carries TRBV4-1 and TRBJ2-7; no clear D gene. V was trimmed by 4 bases and J by 2 bases, leaving 9 bases between them. The CDR3 extends over 13 amino acids. Per the germline V gene, CDR1 is MGHRA and CDR2 is YSYEKL.